Reported below is one T cell receptor beta chain. V shed 7 bases and J 5 bases; nucleotides not matched to a gene: 5. CDR3 length: 13 residues. CDR1 and CDR2 (germline): MDHEN, SYDVKM. The data were obtained in a study of immune cell composition in non-small cell lung cancer. TCRdb's table, derived via immunoSEQ multiplex PCR, lists solely in-frame clones and lacks some. The table includes over 2,000 clones, 82% detected once. The genes are TRBV28 and TRBJ2-7; 10 bases align to TRBD1. Specimen: lung tumor tissue. This TCR came from a human donor with non-small cell lung cancer. The CDR3 nucleotides are TGTGCCAGCATTGACAGGGGGCTCAACGAGCAGTACTTC. Protein product: CASIDRGLNEQYF.